This T cell receptor (beta chain) was captured in a study of shared clonotypes between healthy human individuals. Those who donated were healthy HIV-negative adults, with no recent acute infections or vaccinations reported. Study results and limitations: The generation probabilities recorded for non-shared clonotypes fell below those of clonotypes shared by all four donors. Researchers sampled only blood; tissue repertoires likely differ. A handful of donors held roughly 5% of naive CD4 clonotypes in common.

Per the germline V gene, CDR1 is ENHRY and CDR2 is SYGVKD. The CDR3 loop spans 16 amino acids. V dropped 0 bases and J dropped 6 bases, with 18 bases sitting between them. On this clone: Its antigen remains unknown.

Some clones are missing from TCRdb's copy, which holds only in-frame ones; the method was immunoSEQ multiplex PCR. The table records approximately 240,000 clones, about 69% of them present only once. The sample comprised memory CD4+ T cells sorted from blood. Documented subset: CD45RA-negative fraction. The sequence was obtained from a young man in good health. This sequence joins TRBV10-3 and TRBJ2-7; D might be TRBD1 (5 bases). CDR3 in DNA: TGTGCCATCAGTGAGTCGCTGGACATGGGCCGTCGCGAGCAGTACTTC. As protein: CAISESLDMGRREQYF.